A single sample is the source of the 8 T cell receptor beta chains below, sequenced in a study of T cell responses to AZD1222 COVID-19 vaccine. Assay used: immunoSEQ multiplex PCR; TCRdb lists only in-frame clones, some missing. Of about 110,000 clones detected, around 86% appear once; the ten largest clones hold approximately 1.2%. The sequenced sample was peripheral blood, obtained on day 0 of AZD1222 vaccination. The receptors here all came from an adult in good health.

The count of this clone is one. J is TRBJ1-1 and V is TRBV6-5, with D maybe TRBD1 (6 bases). Germline V CDR1 and CDR2: MNHEY, SVGAGI. There are 16 residues in the CDR3. Trimming stripped 2 bases from V and 1 base from J, with 14 bases between. The CDR3 DNA reads as TGTGCCAGCAGTTACCCGGGGAGAGGGGGGAACACTGAAGCTTTCTTT. As protein: CASSYPGRGGNTEAFF.

J is TRBJ1-5 and V is TRBV3-1 (or the pseudogene TRBV3-2), with no clear D. V was pared by 0 bases and J by 2 bases, with 8 bases between. The CDR3 sequence is 15 residues long. CDR1 and CDR2 (germline): LGHDT, YNNKEL (reference sequence). CDR3 nucleotides: TGTGCCAGCAGCCAAGATGCCGGGGGCAATCAGCCCCAGCATTTT. This translates into CASSQDAGGNQPQHF.

V and J are TRBV6-6 and TRBJ2-7; 10 bases match TRBD1. Trimming took 6 bases from V and 1 from J; bases not matched to a gene: 21. The CDR3 contains 20 residues. Per germline, CDR1 MNHNY and CDR2 SVGAGI (reference sequence). CDR3 coding DNA: TGTGCCAGCAGCAAGACTCGGGACAGGGGTAATTTATGGAAATCCTACGAGCAGTACTTC. This gives the protein CASSKTRDRGNLWKSYEQYF.

V usage is TRBV11-2 and J usage is TRBJ2-3, with a possible D match to TRBD2 (7 bases). There are 14 residues in the CDR3. Germline V lookup: CDR1 SGHAT, CDR2 FQNNGV. The V and J ends lost 2 bases and 5 bases respectively, with 11 bases between them. DNA for the CDR3: TGTGCCAGCAGCTTAACCGGGGGGCGAGATACGCAGTATTTT. Residues: CASSLTGGRDTQYF.

This chain uses TRBV9 with TRBJ1-4, with a possible D match to TRBD1 (5 bases). From germline, CDR1 is SGDLS and CDR2 YYNGEE. V shed 3 bases and J shed 6 bases, with 9 bases lying between them. The CDR3 spans 13 residues. The CDR3 protein is CASSGGTHEKLFF. The CDR3 DNA follows: TGTGCCAGCAGCGGGGGGACGCATGAAAAACTGTTTTTT.

This sequence joins TRBV30 and TRBJ1-1; D may be TRBD1 (5 bases). V was trimmed by 4 bases and J by 7 bases, leaving 13 bases between them. Germline CDR1 GTSNPN, CDR2 SVGIG (reference sequence). This CDR3 contains 12 residues. This CDR3 reads CAWKRGGHEAFF. Written as DNA, the CDR3 is TGTGCCTGGAAACGGGGGGGTCATGAAGCTTTCTTT.

The chain joins TRBV5-4 to TRBJ2-1; the D gene could be TRBD1 or TRBD2 (7 bases each). The CDR3 contains 13 residues. Germline CDR1 is SGHNT and CDR2 is YYREEE (reference sequence). V was pared by 1 base and J by 10 bases, with 12 bases between. The CDR3 nucleotides read TGTGCCAGCAGCTTGTACAGGGGAGGGGAGCAGTTCTTC. Its translation is CASSLYRGGEQFF.

The chain recombines TRBV14 with TRBJ1-2; D is uncertain. The V and J ends lost 1 base and 4 bases respectively, with 7 bases between them. There are 13 residues in the CDR3. The germline V gene has CDR1 SGHDN and CDR2 FVKESK. Here the CDR3 reads CASSQVSTYGYTF. As DNA, the CDR3 is TGTGCCAGCAGCCAAGTTTCCACCTATGGCTACACCTTC. The full variable domain, in which reference TRBV14 and TRBJ1-2 provide the parts outside the CDR3, is EAGVTQFPSHSVIEKGQTVTLRCDPISGHDNLYWYRRVMGKEIKFLLHFVKESKQDESGMPNNRFLAERTGGTYSTLKVQPAELEDSGVYFCASSQVSTYGYTFGSGTRLTVV.